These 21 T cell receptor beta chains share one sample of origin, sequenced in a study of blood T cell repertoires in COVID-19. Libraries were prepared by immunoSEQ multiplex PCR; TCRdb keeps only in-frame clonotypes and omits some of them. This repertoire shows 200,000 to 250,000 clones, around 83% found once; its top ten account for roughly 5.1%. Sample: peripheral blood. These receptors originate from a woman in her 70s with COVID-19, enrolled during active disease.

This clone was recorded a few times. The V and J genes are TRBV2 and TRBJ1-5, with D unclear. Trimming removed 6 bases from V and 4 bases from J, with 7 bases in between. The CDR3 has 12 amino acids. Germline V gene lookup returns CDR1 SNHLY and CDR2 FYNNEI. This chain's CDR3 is CASSVQNQPQHF. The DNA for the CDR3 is TGTGCCAGCAGCGTACAGAATCAGCCCCAGCATTTT.

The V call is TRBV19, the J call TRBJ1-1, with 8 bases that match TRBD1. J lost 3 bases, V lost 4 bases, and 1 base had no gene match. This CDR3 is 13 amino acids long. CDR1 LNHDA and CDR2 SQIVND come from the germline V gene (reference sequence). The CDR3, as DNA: TGTGCCAGTAGTACGGACAGGGACACTGAAGCTTTCTTT. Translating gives CASSTDRDTEAFF.

DNA for the CDR3: TGTGCCAGCAGCCAAGCGATGGACAGATCCTACGAGCAGTACTTC. Its protein is CASSQAMDRSYEQYF. This rearrangement joins TRBV3-1 (or the pseudogene TRBV3-2) to TRBJ2-7, with D possibly matching TRBD1 (6 bases). Germline lookup yields CDR1 LGHDT and CDR2 YNNKEL (reference sequence). V lost 1 base to trimming and J lost 1 base, with 11 bases between them. The CDR3 covers 15 residues.

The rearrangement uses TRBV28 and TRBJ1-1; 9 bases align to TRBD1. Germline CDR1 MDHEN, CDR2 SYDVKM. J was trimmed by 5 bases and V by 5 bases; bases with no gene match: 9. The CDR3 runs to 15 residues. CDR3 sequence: CASSPTGGGKTEAFF. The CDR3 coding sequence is TGTGCCAGCAGTCCAACAGGGGGCGGAAAAACTGAAGCTTTCTTT.

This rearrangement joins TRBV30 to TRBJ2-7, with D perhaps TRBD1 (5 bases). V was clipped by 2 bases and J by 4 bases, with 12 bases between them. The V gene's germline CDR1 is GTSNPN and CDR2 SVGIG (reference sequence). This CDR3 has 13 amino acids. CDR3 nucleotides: TGTGCCTGGAGTTCGCAGGGAAGATACGAGCAGTACTTC. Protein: CAWSSQGRYEQYF.

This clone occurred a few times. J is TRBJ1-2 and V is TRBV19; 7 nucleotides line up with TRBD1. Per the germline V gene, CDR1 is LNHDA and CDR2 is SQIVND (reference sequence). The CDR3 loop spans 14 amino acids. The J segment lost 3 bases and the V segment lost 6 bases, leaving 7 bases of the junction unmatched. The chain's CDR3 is CASRNRGGDYGYTF. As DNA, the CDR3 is TGTGCCAGTAGGAACAGGGGCGGTGACTATGGCTACACCTTC.

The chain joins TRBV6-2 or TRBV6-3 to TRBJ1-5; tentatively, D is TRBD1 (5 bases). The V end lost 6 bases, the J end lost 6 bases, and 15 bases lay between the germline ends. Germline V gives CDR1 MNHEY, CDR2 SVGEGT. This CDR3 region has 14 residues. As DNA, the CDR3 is TGTGCCAGCAGCCGTCGCTCCGACAGTCAGCCCCAGCATTTT. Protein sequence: CASSRRSDSQPQHF.

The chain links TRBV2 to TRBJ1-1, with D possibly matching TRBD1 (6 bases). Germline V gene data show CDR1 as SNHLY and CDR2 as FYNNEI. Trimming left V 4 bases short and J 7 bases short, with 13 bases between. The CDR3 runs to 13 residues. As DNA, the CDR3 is TGTGCCAGCAGTGCACAGGGTCGTAGTGAAGCTTTCTTT. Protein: CASSAQGRSEAFF.

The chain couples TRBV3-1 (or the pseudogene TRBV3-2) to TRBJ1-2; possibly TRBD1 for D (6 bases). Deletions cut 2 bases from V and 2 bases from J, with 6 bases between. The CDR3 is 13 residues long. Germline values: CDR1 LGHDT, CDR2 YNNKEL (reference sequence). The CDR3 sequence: CASSQRGNYGYTF. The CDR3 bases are TGTGCCAGCAGCCAAAGGGGGAACTATGGCTACACCTTC.

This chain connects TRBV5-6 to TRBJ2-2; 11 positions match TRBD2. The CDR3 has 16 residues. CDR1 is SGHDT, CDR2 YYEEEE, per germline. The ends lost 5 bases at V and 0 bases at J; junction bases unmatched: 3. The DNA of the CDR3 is TGTGCCAGCAGGCTAGCGGGAGGTCCGAACACCGGGGAGCTGTTTTTT. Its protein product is CASRLAGGPNTGELFF.

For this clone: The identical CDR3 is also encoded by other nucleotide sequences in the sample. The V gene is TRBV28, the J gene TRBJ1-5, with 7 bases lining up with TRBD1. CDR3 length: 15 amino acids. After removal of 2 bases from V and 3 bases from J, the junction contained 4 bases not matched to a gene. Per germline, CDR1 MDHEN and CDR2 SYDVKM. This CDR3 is CASSLGGGNNQPQHF. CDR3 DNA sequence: TGTGCCAGCAGTTTAGGAGGGGGCAACAATCAGCCCCAGCATTTT.

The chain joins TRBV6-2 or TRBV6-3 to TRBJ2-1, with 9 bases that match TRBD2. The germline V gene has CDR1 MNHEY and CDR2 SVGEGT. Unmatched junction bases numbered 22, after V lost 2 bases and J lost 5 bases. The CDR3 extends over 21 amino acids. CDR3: CASSYRKISGSLFDLDNEQFF. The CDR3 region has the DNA TGTGCCAGCAGTTACCGTAAAATTAGCGGGAGTTTGTTTGATTTAGACAATGAGCAGTTCTTC.

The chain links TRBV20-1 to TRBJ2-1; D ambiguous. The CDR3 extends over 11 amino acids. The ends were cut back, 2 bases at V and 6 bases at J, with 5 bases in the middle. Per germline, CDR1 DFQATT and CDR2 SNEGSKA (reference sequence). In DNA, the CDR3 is TGCAGTGCTAGACGGTCCAATGAGCAGTTCTTC. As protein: CSARRSNEQFF.

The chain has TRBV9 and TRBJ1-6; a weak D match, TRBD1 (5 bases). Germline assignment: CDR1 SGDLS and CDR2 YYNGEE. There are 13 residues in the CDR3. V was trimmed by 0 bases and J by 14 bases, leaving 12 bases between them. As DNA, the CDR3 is TGTGCCAGCAGCGTAGGGGGCGGTGAAACCCTCCACTTT. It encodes CASSVGGGETLHF.

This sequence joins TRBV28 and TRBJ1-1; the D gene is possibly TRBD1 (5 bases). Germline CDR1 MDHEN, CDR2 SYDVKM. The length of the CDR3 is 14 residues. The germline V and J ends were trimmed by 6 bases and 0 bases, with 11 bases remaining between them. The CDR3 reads CASRRQGMNTEAFF. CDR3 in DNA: TGTGCCAGCAGGCGGCAGGGAATGAACACTGAAGCTTTCTTT.

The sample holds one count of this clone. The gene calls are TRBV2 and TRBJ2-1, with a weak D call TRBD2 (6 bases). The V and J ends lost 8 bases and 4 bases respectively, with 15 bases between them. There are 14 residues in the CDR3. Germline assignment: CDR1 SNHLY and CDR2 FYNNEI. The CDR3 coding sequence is TGTGCCAGCTCCTTAGCGGTCTCTTACAATGAGCAGTTCTTC. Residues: CASSLAVSYNEQFF.

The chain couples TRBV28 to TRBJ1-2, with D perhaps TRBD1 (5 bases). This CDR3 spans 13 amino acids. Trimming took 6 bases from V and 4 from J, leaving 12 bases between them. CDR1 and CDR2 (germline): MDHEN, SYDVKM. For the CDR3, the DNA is TGTGCCAGCAGCCTAGGGGCCTCCTATGGCTACACCTTC. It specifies CASSLGASYGYTF.

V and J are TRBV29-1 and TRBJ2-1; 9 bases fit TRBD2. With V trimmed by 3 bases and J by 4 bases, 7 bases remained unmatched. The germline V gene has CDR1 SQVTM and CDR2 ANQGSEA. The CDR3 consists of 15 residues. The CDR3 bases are TGCAGCGTTGATGGGGGACTAGCCTATTACAATGAGCAGTTCTTC. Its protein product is CSVDGGLAYYNEQFF.

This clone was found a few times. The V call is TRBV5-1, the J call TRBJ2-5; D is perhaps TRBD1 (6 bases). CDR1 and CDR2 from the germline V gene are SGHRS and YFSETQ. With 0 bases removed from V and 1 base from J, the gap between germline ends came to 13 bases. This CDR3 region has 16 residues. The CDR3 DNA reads TGCGCCAGCAGCTTGGCAGTGGACAGACCCCAAGAGACCCAGTACTTC. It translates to CASSLAVDRPQETQYF.

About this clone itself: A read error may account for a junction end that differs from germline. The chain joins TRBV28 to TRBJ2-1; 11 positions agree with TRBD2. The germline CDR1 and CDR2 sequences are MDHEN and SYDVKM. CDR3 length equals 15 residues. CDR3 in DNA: TGTGCCAACAGTCCAACTAGCGGGAGAGCGCATGAGCAGTTCTTC. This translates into CANSPTSGRAHEQFF.

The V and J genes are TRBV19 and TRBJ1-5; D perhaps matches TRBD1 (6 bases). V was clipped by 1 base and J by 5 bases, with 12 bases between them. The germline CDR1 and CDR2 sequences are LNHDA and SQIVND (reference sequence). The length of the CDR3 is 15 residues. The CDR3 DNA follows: TGTGCCAGTAGTATAGTCAGACAGGAATATCAGCCCCAGCATTTT. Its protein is CASSIVRQEYQPQHF.